The clone carrying this T cell receptor beta chain was observed at least ten times. This specimen belongs to a study of blood T cell repertoires in COVID-19. Across the study: There were acute and convalescent COVID-19 samples, and they came from the United States, Italy and Spain.

Some clones are missing from TCRdb's copy, which holds only in-frame ones; the method was immunoSEQ multiplex PCR. The table lists some 400,000 clones, 87% of them singletons. The germline V gene encodes CDR1 SGHRS and CDR2 YFSETQ. The V end lost 1 base, the J end lost 2 bases, and 6 bases lay between the germline ends. The CDR3 covers 13 residues. The Seattle patients joined while their infection was active and were tracked longitudinally afterward. The TCR was taken from a woman aged 55-75 years with COVID-19, enrolled during active disease. V usage is TRBV5-1 and J usage is TRBJ1-1; no clear D. The sample consisted of peripheral blood. CDR3 in amino acids: CASSLSLNTEAFF. CDR3 in DNA: TGCGCCAGCAGCTTGTCCCTTAACACTGAAGCTTTCTTT.